A single sample gave rise to the 26 T cell receptor beta chains below, sequenced in a study of cytomegalovirus exposure and HLA in healthy donors. The PCR had 60 Vbeta and 13 Jbeta primers. TCRdb keeps only in-frame clones here, not all; method: immunoSEQ multiplex PCR. The sample holds about 170,000 clones. The sequencing sample was made of PBMCs. The receptor source for this set is a woman aged 55-70 years in good health and CMV-seronegative.

The chain is built from TRBV4-3 and TRBJ1-1, with D perhaps TRBD1 (5 bases). Between the trimmed V and J ends, which lost 2 bases and 0 bases, there was a span of 7 bases. CDR3 length: 14 amino acids. Germline V gene lookup returns CDR1 LGHNA and CDR2 YSLEER. CDR3 residues: CASSQRGMNTEAFF. The CDR3 region has the DNA TGCGCCAGCAGCCAAAGGGGCATGAACACTGAAGCTTTCTTT.

This chain connects TRBV5-4 to TRBJ2-1; a weak D match, TRBD2 (5 bases). The V and J ends lost 2 bases and 4 bases respectively, with 10 bases between them. Germline V gene lookup returns CDR1 SGHNT and CDR2 YYREEE (reference sequence). The length of the CDR3 is 14 residues. This CDR3 is CASSLSGIYNEQFF. As DNA, the CDR3 is TGTGCCAGCAGCTTAAGCGGTATTTACAATGAGCAGTTCTTC.

The gene calls are TRBV6-5 and TRBJ1-2, with D perhaps TRBD1 (6 bases). The CDR3 has 11 residues. Germline V gene data show CDR1 as MNHEY and CDR2 as SVGAGI. Trimming removed 7 bases from V and 8 bases from J, with 11 bases in between. The CDR3 reads CASTKGEGYTF. For the CDR3, the DNA is TGTGCCAGCACCAAGGGGGAAGGCTACACCTTC.

The V call is TRBV6-6, the J call TRBJ2-7; tentative D call: TRBD2 (5 bases). The CDR3 has 15 amino acids. Germline CDR1 reads MNHNY; CDR2 reads SVGAGI (reference sequence). Trimming removed 6 bases from V and 0 bases from J, with 15 bases in between. CDR3 amino acids: CASSSPDWSSYEQYF. CDR3 DNA: TGTGCCAGCAGCTCCCCGGACTGGAGCTCCTACGAGCAGTACTTC.

V usage is TRBV7-8 and J usage is TRBJ1-2; tentative D call: TRBD1 (6 bases). Germline CDR1 and CDR2: SGHVS and FQNEAQ. Trimming shortened V by 5 bases and J by 4 bases, and 17 bases separated the two germline ends. The length of the CDR3 is 15 residues. The CDR3 is CASSLGTFHLYGYTF. DNA for the CDR3: TGTGCCAGCAGCCTCGGGACATTCCACCTCTATGGCTACACCTTC.

The chain joins TRBV5-1 to TRBJ2-7; 12 bases align to TRBD2. Germline V gives CDR1 SGHRS, CDR2 YFSETQ. The CDR3 is made up of 19 amino acids. V lost 4 bases, J lost 3 bases, and 17 bases stayed unmatched. The CDR3 nucleotides read TGCGCCAGCAGCCAGAGACTAGCGGGAGCCCCTGGGGTTATCTACGAGCAGTACTTC. Translated: CASSQRLAGAPGVIYEQYF.

The chain carries TRBV27 and TRBJ2-1; D possibly corresponds to TRBD2 (6 bases). Looked up from germline, CDR1 is MNHEY and CDR2 is SMNVEV (reference sequence). This CDR3 spans 16 amino acids. Trimming removed 2 bases from V and 1 base from J, with 12 bases in between. CDR3: CASSLDGRVSYNEQFF. The CDR3 nucleotides are TGTGCCAGCAGTTTAGACGGGAGAGTTTCCTACAATGAGCAGTTCTTC.

The chain combines TRBV7-3 with TRBJ2-3; 14 nucleotides match TRBD2. The V gene's germline CDR1 is SGHTA and CDR2 FQGTGA. CDR3 size: 15 residues. J was trimmed by 5 bases and V by 5 bases; bases with no gene match: 3. The chain's CDR3 is CASSPGTSGGDTQYF. In DNA form, the CDR3 reads TGTGCCAGCAGCCCGGGGACTAGCGGGGGAGATACGCAGTATTTT.

This chain connects TRBV10-2 to TRBJ2-5; D is uncertain. V was cut by 1 base and J by 5 bases, with 5 bases left in between. The CDR3 loop spans 12 amino acids. CDR1 is WSHSY, CDR2 SAAADI, per germline. CDR3 protein: CASSEFLETQYF. The CDR3 coding sequence is TGCGCCAGCAGTGAGTTTCTGGAGACCCAGTACTTC.

The chain employs TRBV7-2 and TRBJ1-1; D ambiguous. Germline assignment: CDR1 SGHTA and CDR2 FQGNSA. This CDR3 has 14 residues. Deletions cut 5 bases from V and 3 bases from J, with 13 bases between. The CDR3 DNA follows: TGTGCCAGCAGCCGCGATGGTGTGGACACTGAAGCTTTCTTT. This gives the protein CASSRDGVDTEAFF.

A note on this clone: This sample includes further DNA sequences coding for the same CDR3. The chain recombines TRBV2 with TRBJ2-7, with D unclear. CDR3 size: 11 residues. V was pared by 3 bases and J by 4 bases, with 4 bases between. Germline values: CDR1 SNHLY, CDR2 FYNNEI. The CDR3 spells CASSDYYEQYF. The CDR3 nucleotides are TGTGCCAGCAGTGATTATTACGAGCAGTACTTC.

The chain carries TRBV15 and TRBJ2-5, with 11 bases identical to TRBD2. The V segment lost 2 bases and the J segment 5 bases; nucleotides outside the gene matches: 4. Germline values: CDR1 LNHNV, CDR2 YYDKDF (reference sequence). This CDR3 comprises 15 residues. This CDR3 reads CATSRYSSGGETQYF. The CDR3 DNA reads TGTGCCACCAGCAGATACTCTAGCGGGGGGGAGACCCAGTACTTC.

The CDR3 loop reads CASSLQANGEKLFF. As DNA, the CDR3 is TGCGCCAGCAGCTTGCAGGCCAATGGCGAAAAACTGTTTTTT. The rearrangement links TRBV5-1 to TRBJ1-4, with D hard to call. This CDR3 region has 14 residues. With 1 base removed from V and 8 bases from J, the gap between germline ends came to 12 bases. From germline, CDR1 is SGHRS and CDR2 YFSETQ.

V is TRBV5-6 and J is TRBJ1-2; 10 bases map to TRBD1. The CDR3 totals 14 residues. CDR1 and CDR2 (germline): SGHDT, YYEEEE. The V gene end was trimmed by 1 base and the J gene end by 7 bases; junction bases not matched to a gene: 4. The CDR3 bases are TGTGCCAGCAGCTTGTTTGACAGGGGGCTTGGCTACACCTTC. Translating it yields CASSLFDRGLGYTF.

This chain links TRBV7-9 with TRBJ2-2; D not resolved. V was shortened by 1 base and J by 6 bases, with 3 bases between the two germline ends. Germline-derived CDR1 and CDR2 are SEHNR and FQNEAQ (reference sequence). CDR3 length: 12 residues. The CDR3 DNA sequence: TGTGCCAGCAGCTTAGGCGCCGGGGAGCTGTTTTTT. Translating gives CASSLGAGELFF. The whole variable domain, filled in from reference TRBV7-9 and TRBJ2-2, reads DTGVSQNPRHKITKRGQNVTFRCDPISEHNRLYWYRQTLGQGPEFLTYFQNEAQLEKSRLLSDRFSAERPKGSFSTLEIQRTEQGDSAMYLCASSLGAGELFFGEGSRLTVL.

J is TRBJ2-1 and V is TRBV5-1; 8 bases align to TRBD2. This CDR3 comprises 16 residues. Germline values: CDR1 SGHRS, CDR2 YFSETQ. Trimming cost V 0 bases and J 6 bases; bases outside gene matches: 8. The CDR3 sequence is CASSLAWTSSGNEQFF. The CDR3 DNA reads as TGCGCCAGCAGCTTGGCCTGGACTAGCTCCGGCAATGAGCAGTTCTTC.

V usage is TRBV6-5 and J usage is TRBJ1-3; possible D gene TRBD1, 5 bases. The CDR3 consists of 13 residues. V lost 2 bases, J lost 8 bases, and 10 bases lay in between. CDR1 and CDR2 from the germline V gene are MNHEY and SVGAGI. CDR3 amino acids: CASSYDTRDTIYF. DNA for the CDR3: TGTGCCAGCAGTTACGATACCAGGGACACCATATATTTT.

A word on this clone: The germline gene is not matched at one end of the junction; a read error may be the cause. The rearrangement joins TRBV7-8 to TRBJ2-7; TRBD2 is a possible D gene (7 bases). Germline V gives CDR1 SGHVS, CDR2 FQNEAQ. The CDR3 runs to 14 residues. CDR3: CASSLVERGGEQYF. For the CDR3, the DNA is TGTGCCAGCAGCTTAGTGGAAAGGGGGGGCGAGCAGTATTTC.

Comments on this clone: This same CDR3 is encoded by further DNA sequences in the sample. The rearrangement joins TRBV5-1 to TRBJ2-3, with 8 bases aligning to TRBD1. V shed 0 bases and J 0 bases; nucleotides not matched to a gene: 0. The germline V gene has CDR1 SGHRS and CDR2 YFSETQ. This CDR3 has 15 amino acids. As DNA, the CDR3 is TGCGCCAGCAGCTTGGGACAGGGGAGCACAGATACGCAGTATTTT. Translation: CASSLGQGSTDTQYF.

The chain uses TRBV2 and TRBJ1-6, with D possibly TRBD1 on 6 matching bases. The CDR3 contains 18 residues. V lost 7 bases, J lost 0 bases, and 19 bases lay in between. Germline V gives CDR1 SNHLY, CDR2 FYNNEI. The CDR3 nucleotides are TGTGCCAGCACCCCCAAAGACAGGCAAAGCTCCTATAATTCACCCCTCCACTTT. It is translated as CASTPKDRQSSYNSPLHF.

This rearrangement joins TRBV18 to TRBJ2-1, with 14 bases fitting TRBD2. Looked up from germline, CDR1 is KGHSH and CDR2 is LQKENI. This CDR3 spans 19 amino acids. J gave up 0 bases and V 4 bases, and 8 bases lay outside the gene matches. CDR3: CASSHAGTSGRSSYNEQFF. As DNA, the CDR3 is TGTGCCAGCTCACACGCCGGGACTAGCGGGAGAAGCTCCTACAATGAGCAGTTCTTC.

The chain employs TRBV27 and TRBJ2-7; 9 bases are a match to TRBD1. V lost 3 bases to trimming and J lost 4 bases; unmatched junction nucleotides: 10. Germline V gene lookup returns CDR1 MNHEY and CDR2 SMNVEV (reference sequence). The CDR3 consists of 16 residues. CDR3 region: CASSLSGTGSIYEQYF. The CDR3 DNA reads TGTGCCAGCAGTTTGTCCGGGACAGGGTCTATATACGAGCAGTACTTC.

The genes are TRBV7-9 and TRBJ2-7, with 8 bases fitting TRBD1. Trimming at V came to 4 bases and at J to 2 bases, leaving 7 bases not matched to a gene. This CDR3 spans 15 amino acids. CDR1 and CDR2 from the germline V gene are SEHNR and FQNEAQ (reference sequence). DNA for the CDR3: TGTGCCAGCAGCTACTACAGGGGGGTAGCCTACGAGCAGTACTTC. Translating it yields CASSYYRGVAYEQYF.

The genes are TRBV29-1 and TRBJ1-5, with TRBD1 as a possible D gene (5 bases). Trimming shortened V by 4 bases and J by 7 bases, and 17 bases separated the two germline ends. The CDR3 runs to 14 residues. Germline values: CDR1 SQVTM, CDR2 ANQGSEA. The CDR3 nucleotides are TGCAGCGTTGGGGGACCTACGGAGGGGCAGCCCCAGCATTTT. Its protein is CSVGGPTEGQPQHF.

The chain combines TRBV19 with TRBJ1-2; weak D call: TRBD1 (6 bases). The germline V gene has CDR1 LNHDA and CDR2 SQIVND (reference sequence). V was trimmed by 5 bases and J by 9 bases, leaving 13 bases between them. The CDR3 is 12 amino acids. The CDR3 loop is CASSPVTGSYTF. CDR3 coding DNA: TGTGCCAGTAGTCCCGTCACAGGGAGCTACACCTTC.

The genes are TRBV7-6 and TRBJ1-1; the match to TRBD1 covers 8 bases. Germline CDR1 SGHVS, CDR2 FNYEAQ. V shed 5 bases, J shed 13 bases, and the junction held 12 bases outside the gene matches. There are 13 residues in the CDR3. The CDR3 loop reads CASSPVPGQEGFF. The CDR3 DNA sequence: TGTGCCAGCAGCCCCGTCCCGGGACAGGAGGGTTTCTTT.